These T cell receptor beta chains were read from a single sample in a study of metastatic and nonmetastatic thyroid tumors. TCRdb re-analyzed the PCR reads through MiXCR. The sample carries roughly 28,000 clones, 20% to 30% recorded once. The sequencing input was blood. The receptors shown here come from a female donor with papillary thyroid cancer or a benign thyroid nodule (not recorded which). Some clones in this sample may be carry-over from other donors' samples. Each CDR3 is given with its conserved first and last residue. A D gene is named only where the DNA matches it firmly. Where a row states a size, it is once, few, many or the class of an expanded clone; other rows omit it.

D gene	V gene	J gene	clone size	CDR3 protein	CDR3 DNA
.	TRBV2	TRBJ2-3	.	CASSETGSSTDTQYF	TGTGCCAGCAGTGAAACAGGATCTAGCACAGATACGCAGTATTTT
.	TRBV18	TRBJ2-3	many	CASSPLRQGGDTQYF	TGTGCCAGCTCACCACTGAGACAGGGAGGCGATACGCAGTATTTT
.	TRBV5-1	TRBJ2-3	.	CATRQWVSTDTQYF	TGCGCCACCCGCCAGTGGGTAAGCACAGATACGCAGTATTTT
TRBD1	TRBV27	TRBJ1-6	medium-sized	CASSRLLEGRGRVTLHF	TGTGCCAGCAGCCGTCTCCTCGAGGGCAGGGGGAGGGTGACCCTCCACTTT
TRBD1	TRBV12-3/TRBV12-4	TRBJ1-1	.	CASSISGGKAFF	TGTGCCAGCAGTATTTCAGGGGGCAAGGCTTTCTTT
.	TRBV4-1	TRBJ2-1	many	CASSQVTLLGGSYNEQFF	TGCGCCAGCAGCCAAGTTACCCTGTTGGGGGGCTCCTACAATGAGCAGTTCTTC
TRBD2	TRBV12-3/TRBV12-4	TRBJ2-2	medium-sized	CASSVTSAHTGELFF	TGTGCCAGCAGCGTTACTAGCGCCCACACCGGGGAGCTGTTTTTT
TRBD1	TRBV6-1	TRBJ1-5	many	CASREGQGRSNQPQHF	TGTGCCAGCAGGGAGGGACAGGGACGAAGCAATCAGCCCCAGCATTTT
.	TRBV27	TRBJ1-1	.	CASSFGGTNEVTEAFF	TGTGCCAGCAGTTTTGGGGGGACAAACGAGGTGACTGAAGCTTTCTTT
.	TRBV10-1	TRBJ2-2	.	CASRPEGTGELFF	TGCGCCAGCAGGCCGGAGGGAACTGGGGAGCTGTTTTTT
.	TRBV6-1	TRBJ1-2	medium-sized	CASSEAGGYGYTF	TGTGCCAGCAGTGAAGCTGGCGGCTATGGCTACACCTTC
.	TRBV20-1	TRBJ1-4	once	CSARGGTGEKLFF	TGCAGTGCTAGGGGTGGGACGGGGGAAAAACTGTTTTTT
.	TRBV5-1	TRBJ2-5	.	CARSLPQETQYF	TGCGCCAGAAGCTTGCCACAAGAGACCCAGTACTTC
TRBD1	TRBV2	TRBJ2-4	.	CASSDRGNIQYF	TGTGCCAGCAGCGACAGGGGAAACATTCAGTACTTC
.	TRBV11-2	TRBJ2-1	few	CASSSLRGSYNEQFF	TGTGCCAGCAGCTCCCTACGGGGCTCCTACAATGAGCAGTTCTTC
.	TRBV30	TRBJ2-5	many	CAFAGIGETQYF	TGTGCCTTTGCGGGGATTGGAGAGACCCAGTACTTC
TRBD1	TRBV20-1	TRBJ1-2	once	CSASDRVEGYTF	TGCAGTGCTTCGGACAGGGTCGAGGGCTACACCTTC
.	TRBV5-4	TRBJ2-5	many	CASSLGDSGPQETQYF	TGTGCCAGCAGCTTGGGAGATAGCGGTCCTCAAGAGACCCAGTACTTC
TRBD2	TRBV20-1	TRBJ2-5	once	CSARKAGLAGFQETQYF	TGCAGTGCTAGAAAAGCAGGACTAGCGGGCTTTCAAGAGACCCAGTACTTC
.	TRBV30	TRBJ1-6	.	CAWSASGDSPLHF	TGTGCCTGGAGTGCCTCGGGGGATTCACCCCTCCACTTT
.	TRBV19	TRBJ1-2	few	CASSIDSGRPNYGYTF	TGTGCCAGTAGTATAGATTCGGGTAGGCCCAACTATGGCTACACCTTC
.	TRBV28	TRBJ2-2	few	CASHKGNTGELFF	TGTGCCAGCCACAAAGGGAACACCGGGGAGCTGTTTTTT
.	TRBV20-1	TRBJ2-7	.	CSASFAGWPREQYF	TGCAGTGCTAGCTTTGCTGGATGGCCTCGGGAGCAGTACTTC
TRBD1	TRBV20-1	TRBJ1-2	once	CSAIGSDRGGDGYTF	TGCAGTGCTATTGGGAGCGACAGGGGAGGCGATGGCTACACCTTC
TRBD2	TRBV3-1	TRBJ2-3	many	CASSQGWTSGRTSTDTQYF	TGTGCCAGCAGCCAAGGGTGGACTAGCGGGAGGACTAGCACAGATACGCAGTATTTT
TRBD2	TRBV7-2	TRBJ2-2	.	CASSHGGSTVELFF	TGTGCCAGCAGCCATGGCGGGAGCACTGTGGAGCTGTTTTTT